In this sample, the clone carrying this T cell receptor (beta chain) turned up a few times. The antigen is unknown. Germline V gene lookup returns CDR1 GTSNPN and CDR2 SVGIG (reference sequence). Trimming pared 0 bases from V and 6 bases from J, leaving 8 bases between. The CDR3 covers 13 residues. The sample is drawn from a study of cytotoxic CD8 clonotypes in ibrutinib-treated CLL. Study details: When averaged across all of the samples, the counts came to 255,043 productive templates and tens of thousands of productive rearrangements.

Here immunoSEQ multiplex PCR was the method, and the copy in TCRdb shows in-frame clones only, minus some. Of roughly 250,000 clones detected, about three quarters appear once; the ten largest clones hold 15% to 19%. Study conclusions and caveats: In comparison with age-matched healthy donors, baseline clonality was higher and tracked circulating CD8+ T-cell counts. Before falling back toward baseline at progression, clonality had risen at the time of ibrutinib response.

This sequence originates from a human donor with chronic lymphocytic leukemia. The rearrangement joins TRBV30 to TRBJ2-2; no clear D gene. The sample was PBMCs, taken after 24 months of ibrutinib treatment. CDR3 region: CAWSVQVPGELFF. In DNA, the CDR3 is TGTGCCTGGAGTGTACAAGTGCCCGGGGAGCTGTTTTTT. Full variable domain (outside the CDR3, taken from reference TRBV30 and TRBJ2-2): SQTIHQWPATLVQPVGSPLSLECTVEGTSNPNLYWYRQAAGRGLQLLFYSVGIGQISSEVPQNLSASRPQDRQFILSSKKLLLSDSGFYLCAWSVQVPGELFFGEGSRLTVL.